This T cell receptor (beta chain) came from a study of T cells in Graves' hyperthyroidism and ophthalmopathy. With regard to this clonotype: What it binds is not known.

Amplification of TCR beta CDR3 regions used RNA as the template. First-round RT-PCR of the TCR CDR3 relied on the HTBI primer set. TCRdb reprocessed the multiplex PCR reads with MiXCR, giving one entry per CDR3 protein. Counted here are around 400,000 distinct CDR3 sequences, roughly an eighth occurring once; the ten biggest clones make up 9.2%. CDR3 length: 14 residues. The germline V gene has CDR1 MNHEY and CDR2 SVGEGT. V was trimmed by 6 bases and J by 4 bases, leaving 13 bases between them. Overall study findings and caveats: Most clonotypes expanded in thyroid above 0.001 were likewise present in blood.

The chain links TRBV6-2 or TRBV6-3 to TRBJ1-5; D call uncertain. This clonotype was obtained from a woman younger than 35 with Graves' hyperthyroidism. The sequencing sample was made of blood. CDR3 amino acids: CASSRTLGNQPQHF. Here the CDR3 DNA reads TGTGCCAGCAGCAGGACTCTGGGGAATCAGCCCCAGCATTTT.